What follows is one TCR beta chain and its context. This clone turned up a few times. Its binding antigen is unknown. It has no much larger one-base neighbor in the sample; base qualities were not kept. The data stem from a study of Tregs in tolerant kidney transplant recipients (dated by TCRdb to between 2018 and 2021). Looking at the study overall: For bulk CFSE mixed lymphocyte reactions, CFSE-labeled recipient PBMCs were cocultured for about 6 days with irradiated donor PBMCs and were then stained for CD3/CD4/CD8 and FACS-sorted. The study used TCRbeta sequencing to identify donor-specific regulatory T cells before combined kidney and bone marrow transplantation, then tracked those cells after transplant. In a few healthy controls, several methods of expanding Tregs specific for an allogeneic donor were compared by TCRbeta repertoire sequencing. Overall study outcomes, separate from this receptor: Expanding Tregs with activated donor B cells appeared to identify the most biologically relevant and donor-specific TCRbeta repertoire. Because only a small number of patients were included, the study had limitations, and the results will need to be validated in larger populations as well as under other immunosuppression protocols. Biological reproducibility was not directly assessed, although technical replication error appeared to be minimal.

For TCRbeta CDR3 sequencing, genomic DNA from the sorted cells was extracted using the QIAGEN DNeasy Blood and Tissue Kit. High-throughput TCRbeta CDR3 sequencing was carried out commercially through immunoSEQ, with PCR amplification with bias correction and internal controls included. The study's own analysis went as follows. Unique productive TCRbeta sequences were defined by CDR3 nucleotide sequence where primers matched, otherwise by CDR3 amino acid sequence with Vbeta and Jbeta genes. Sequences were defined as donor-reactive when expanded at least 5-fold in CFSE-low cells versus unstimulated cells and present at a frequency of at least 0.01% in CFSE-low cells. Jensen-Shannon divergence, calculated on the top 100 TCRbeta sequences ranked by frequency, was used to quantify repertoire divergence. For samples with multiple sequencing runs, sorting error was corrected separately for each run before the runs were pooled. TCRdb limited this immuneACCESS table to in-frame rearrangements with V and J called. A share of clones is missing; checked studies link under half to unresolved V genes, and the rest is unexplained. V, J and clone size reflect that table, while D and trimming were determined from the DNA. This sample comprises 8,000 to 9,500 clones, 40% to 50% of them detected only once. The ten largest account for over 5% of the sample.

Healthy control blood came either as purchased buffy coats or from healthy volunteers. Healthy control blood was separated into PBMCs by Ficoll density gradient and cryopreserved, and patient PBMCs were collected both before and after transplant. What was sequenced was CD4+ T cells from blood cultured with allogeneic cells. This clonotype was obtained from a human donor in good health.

In nucleotides, the sequence is TGTGCCAGCAGCTTAGTAGCGGGAGTACGCAATGAGCAGTTCTTC. This gives the protein CASSLVAGVRNEQFF. The sequence links TRBV11-3 to TRBJ2-1, with 9 middle bases fitting TRBD2. The CDR3 holds 15 amino acids from the cysteine to the phenylalanine. This entry keeps only the CDR3 DNA: 45 bases, framed from base 1. The germline V gene specifies SGHNT as CDR1 and YENEEA as CDR2. Trimming accounts for 1 base at V and 6 bases at J, while the number of junction bases matched to no gene is 4.